This T cell receptor (beta chain) originates from a study of neoadjuvant anti-PD-1 for oral cavity cancer. Study-wide context: Patients without progression got a fourth dose around day 43.

Most PBMC samples had roughly 0.5 ug input DNA in six replicates. Measured with immunoSEQ multiplex PCR; TCRdb has only the in-frame clones, and not every one. The top ten clones hold about 3.5% of a sample with some 33,000 clones, approximately 87% of them seen once. CDR1 and CDR2 from the germline V gene are SNHLY and FYNNEI. The CDR3 extends over 14 amino acids. V lost 3 bases and J lost 7, with 15 bases in between. This chain uses TRBV2 with TRBJ2-5; D tentatively fits TRBD1 or TRBD2 (6 bases each). Sequencing used PBMCs, obtained before nivolumab (anti-PD-1) treatment. The TCR sequence derives from a person aged 35-79 years with oral cavity squamous cell carcinoma. The CDR3 reads CASSEGGGVGTQYF. For the CDR3, the DNA is TGTGCCAGCAGTGAGGGGGGCGGGGTAGGGACCCAGTACTTC.